Listed below are T cell receptor beta chains from one sample, sequenced in a study of CD8 T cells in ankylosing spondylitis. MiXCR, run by TCRdb on the 5' RACE reads, gives a single entry per CDR3 protein. The sample carries 700,000 to 850,000 distinct CDR3 sequences, about 12% recorded once. Sequencing used blood, either unsorted or a sorted T cell fraction (not recorded which). Source of these receptors: a male donor with ankylosing spondylitis. The CDR3 runs from the conserved cysteine through the conserved F or W. A D gene is named only where the DNA matches it firmly. Part of the rows lack a size; the others show once, few, many or a class for expanded clones.

TRBD2	many	15	TRBV10-3	TRBJ2-3	TGTGCCATCAAAATGGGCGGGAGGACCACAGATACGCAGTATTTT	CAIKMGGRTTDTQYF
-	-	15	TRBV6-5	TRBJ2-6	TGTGCCAGCAGTTACGATCCTTCTGGGGCCAACGTCCTGACTTTC	CASSYDPSGANVLTF
TRBD2	-	15	TRBV20-1	TRBJ2-1	TGCAGTGCGGTAAAGCGGGAGGGCCTAGGGAATGAGCAGTTCTTC	CSAVKREGLGNEQFF
TRBD2	many	13	TRBV20-1	TRBJ2-7	TGCAGTGTTACCACTAGCGGAGGCTACGAGCAGTACTTC	CSVTTSGGYEQYF
-	-	14	TRBV7-2	TRBJ2-7	TGTGCCAGCAGCGCAGGGGAATGGGCCTACGAGCAGTACTTC	CASSAGEWAYEQYF
TRBD2	few	17	TRBV18	TRBJ2-3	TGTGCCAGCTCACCCCCCGGACTAGCGGGAGGCACAGATACGCAGTATTTT	CASSPPGLAGGTDTQYF
TRBD2	-	15	TRBV5-1	TRBJ2-2	TGCGCCAGCAGTCTGCTAGCGGGAGGTGCCGGGGAGCTGTTTTTT	CASSLLAGGAGELFF
-	-	13	TRBV20-1	TRBJ2-7	TGCAGTGCTAGCGGGGGTCCGGTCTCCGAGCAGTACTTC	CSASGGPVSEQYF
-	-	15	TRBV11-2	TRBJ1-2	TGTGCCAGCAGCTTAGACGCCATGGGCCACTATGGCTACACCTTC	CASSLDAMGHYGYTF
TRBD2	few	15	TRBV6-5	TRBJ2-2	TGTGCCAGCAGTTACCAACTAGCGGGGGTCGGGGAGCTGTTTTTT	CASSYQLAGVGELFF
TRBD1	-	17	TRBV4-2	TRBJ2-7	TGTGCCAGCAGCCAAGATCCCTTCCGGGACAGGGCGTACGAGCAGTACTTC	CASSQDPFRDRAYEQYF
TRBD2	-	14	TRBV5-1	TRBJ2-7	TGCGCCAGCAGCTCGGGGACTAGCCACTACGAGCAGTACTTC	CASSSGTSHYEQYF
-	-	16	TRBV7-8	TRBJ1-1	TGTGCCAGCAGCACGACGCGGACAGCTCCAAACACTGAAGCTTTCTTT	CASSTTRTAPNTEAFF
-	-	11	TRBV10-3	TRBJ2-7	TGTGCCATCAGTCCAGGAACGGGGCAGTACTTC	CAISPGTGQYF
-	few	13	TRBV29-1	TRBJ1-6	TGCAGCGCCCTTCAGGGCACGGTTGGGCCCCTCCACTTT	CSALQGTVGPLHF
-	-	15	TRBV18	TRBJ2-7	TGTGCCAGCTCACCAAGCCGCCCGAGGGCCGACGAGCAGTACTTC	CASSPSRPRADEQYF
-	-	14	TRBV5-1	TRBJ2-3	TGCGCCAGCAGTCCCGGGACAAATCCAGATACGCAGTATTTT	CASSPGTNPDTQYF
-	-	11	TRBV5-1	TRBJ2-1	TGCGCCAGCAGGGAGGGTTCTGAGCAGTTCTTC	CASREGSEQFF
-	few	13	TRBV20-1	TRBJ2-7	TGCAGTGCTAGAGATCCCCAACTCTACGAGCAGTACTTC	CSARDPQLYEQYF
-	few	16	TRBV4-2	TRBJ2-1	TGTGCCAGCAGCCAAGATCTCTCGCGGCCCTACAATGAGCAGTTCTTC	CASSQDLSRPYNEQFF
-	-	15	TRBV28	TRBJ1-5	TGTGCCAGCAGACCACCCCCGGGCCTATATCAGCCCCAGCATTTT	CASRPPPGLYQPQHF
TRBD1	-	15	TRBV6-2/TRBV6-3	TRBJ2-3	TGTGCCAGCAACACCCCGACAGGGCCCGCAGATACGCAGTATTTT	CASNTPTGPADTQYF
-	many	13	TRBV5-4	TRBJ1-1	TGTGCCAGCAGGAAAAGCAGGATAGATGAAGCTTTCTTT	CASRKSRIDEAFF
TRBD1	few	17	TRBV18	TRBJ1-1	TGTGCCAGCTCACCATTTACAGGGGCAGAGGGTGGCACTGAAGCTTTCTTT	CASSPFTGAEGGTEAFF
TRBD2	-	15	TRBV9	TRBJ2-7	TGTGCCAGCAGCGCTGGACTAGCGGGGTACTACGAGCAGTACTTC	CASSAGLAGYYEQYF
-	few	18	TRBV5-1	TRBJ1-5	TGCGCCAGCAGCCTGACCCCGGACTCGGGGCTCGGCAATCAGCCCCAGCATTTT	CASSLTPDSGLGNQPQHF
-	few	13	TRBV20-1	TRBJ2-7	TGCAGTGCTAGAGATTGGGCGGCCTACGAGCAGTACTTC	CSARDWAAYEQYF
-	few	13	TRBV20-1	TRBJ2-2	TGCAGTGCTAGGGCCTTTACCACCGGGGAGCTGTTTTTT	CSARAFTTGELFF
-	few	15	TRBV27	TRBJ1-6	TGTGCCAGCAGTTTATCAGGGGTCGGTAATTCACCCCTCCACTTT	CASSLSGVGNSPLHF
-	few	14	TRBV24-1	TRBJ2-7	TGTGCCACCAGTGATTTGCAAAGGGGCAACGAGCAGTACTTC	CATSDLQRGNEQYF
TRBD1	few	15	TRBV5-1	TRBJ1-4	TGCGCCAGCAGCACCGGGGACAGCCTCCTTTACAAGCTGTTTTTT	CASSTGDSLLYKLFF
-	-	16	TRBV4-1	TRBJ2-3	TGCGCCAGCAGCCAAGCGACAGGGACTTCCACAGATACGCAGTATTTT	CASSQATGTSTDTQYF
-	many	13	TRBV4-3	TRBJ2-3	TGCGCCAGCAGCCTCAGTCAAACAGATACGCAGTATTTT	CASSLSQTDTQYF
-	few	14	TRBV6-1	TRBJ1-5	TGTGCCAGCAGTGGGGGTTGGCCAAATCAGCCCCAGCATTTT	CASSGGWPNQPQHF
-	-	14	TRBV20-1	TRBJ2-1	TGCAGTGCTAGACGGGGGCGGGACTACAATGAGCAGTTCTTC	CSARRGRDYNEQFF
-	few	16	TRBV7-8	TRBJ2-7	TGTGCCAGCAGCTTAGGGTTTGGGGGTGCCTCCTACGAGCAGTACTTC	CASSLGFGGASYEQYF
-	few	13	TRBV5-1	TRBJ2-1	TGCGCCAGCAGCCTCAGGACAGAGAGAGAGCAGTTCTTC	CASSLRTEREQFF
-	few	13	TRBV6-1	TRBJ1-4	TGTGCCAGCAAGCGACCAACTAATGAAAAACTGTTTTTT	CASKRPTNEKLFF
-	-	14	TRBV18	TRBJ2-7	TGTGCCAGCTCACACAGAGGACTGATCTACGAGCAGTACTTC	CASSHRGLIYEQYF
-	many	13	TRBV6-1	TRBJ1-1	TGTGCCAGCAGTGAACAACCGAACACTGAAGCTTTCTTT	CASSEQPNTEAFF
TRBD2	-	15	TRBV20-1	TRBJ2-3	TGCAGTGCTTCTAGGTCTAGCGGGATCACAGATACGCAGTATTTT	CSASRSSGITDTQYF
TRBD1	many	16	TRBV6-2/TRBV6-3	TRBJ1-1	TGTGCCAGCAGTTATCCTGAGCTCCGGGACAGCCCTAAAGCTTTCTTT	CASSYPELRDSPKAFF
-	many	15	TRBV20-1	TRBJ2-7	TGCAGTGCTAGAGATCCAGCCAGGTTAGCTTACGAGCAGTACTTC	CSARDPARLAYEQYF
TRBD1	few	16	TRBV6-2/TRBV6-3	TRBJ1-2	TGTGCCAGCAGACGACCCGCGGGGACAGGGGACTATGGCTACACCTTC	CASRRPAGTGDYGYTF
TRBD2	few	14	TRBV5-1	TRBJ2-1	TGCGCCAGCAGCACTAGCGGGGGGGCTCTTGAGCAGTTCTTC	CASSTSGGALEQFF
TRBD1	few	14	TRBV5-1	TRBJ1-5	TGCGCCAGCAGCCCAGGGACAGGACCCTCGCCCCAGCATTTT	CASSPGTGPSPQHF
-	-	16	TRBV12-3/TRBV12-4	TRBJ2-3	TGTGCCAGCAGATCCGGCGGGGACTTCGGCACAGATACGCAGTATTTT	CASRSGGDFGTDTQYF
-	-	14	TRBV7-2	TRBJ1-4	TGTGCCAGCAGCTTACTCTTCCTTAATGAAAAACTGTTTTTT	CASSLLFLNEKLFF
-	-	16	TRBV20-1	TRBJ2-1	TGCAGTGCTACCTACTATAGCGGAGAACCCTACAATGAGCAGTTCTTC	CSATYYSGEPYNEQFF
-	-	15	TRBV4-1	TRBJ2-3	TGCGCCAGCAGCCAAGATCTTAGGGTTACAGATACGCAGTATTTT	CASSQDLRVTDTQYF